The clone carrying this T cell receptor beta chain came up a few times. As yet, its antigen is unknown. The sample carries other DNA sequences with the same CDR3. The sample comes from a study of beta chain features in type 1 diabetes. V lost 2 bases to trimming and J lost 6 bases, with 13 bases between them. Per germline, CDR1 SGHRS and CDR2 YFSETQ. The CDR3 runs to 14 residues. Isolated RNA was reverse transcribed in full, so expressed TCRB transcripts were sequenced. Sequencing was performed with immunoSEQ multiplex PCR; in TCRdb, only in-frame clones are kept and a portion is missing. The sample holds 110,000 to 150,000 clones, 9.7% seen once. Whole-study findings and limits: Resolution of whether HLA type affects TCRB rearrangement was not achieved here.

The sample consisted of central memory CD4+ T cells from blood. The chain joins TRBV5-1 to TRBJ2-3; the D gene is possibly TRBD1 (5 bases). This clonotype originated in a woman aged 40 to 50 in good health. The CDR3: CASSLEARADTQYF. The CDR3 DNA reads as TGCGCCAGCAGCTTAGAGGCCAGGGCGGATACGCAGTATTTT.